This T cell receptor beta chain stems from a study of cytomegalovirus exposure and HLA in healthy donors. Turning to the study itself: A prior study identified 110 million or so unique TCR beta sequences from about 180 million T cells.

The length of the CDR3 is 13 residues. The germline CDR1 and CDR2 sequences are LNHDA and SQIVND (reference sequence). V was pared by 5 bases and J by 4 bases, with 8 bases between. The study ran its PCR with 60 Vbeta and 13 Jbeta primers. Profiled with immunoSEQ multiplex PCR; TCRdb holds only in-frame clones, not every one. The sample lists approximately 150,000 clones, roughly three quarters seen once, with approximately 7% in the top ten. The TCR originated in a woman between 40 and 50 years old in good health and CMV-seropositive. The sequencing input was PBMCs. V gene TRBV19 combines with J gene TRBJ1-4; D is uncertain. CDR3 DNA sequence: TGTGCCAGTAGTCAAGGACTTAATGAAAAACTGTTTTTT. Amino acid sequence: CASSQGLNEKLFF.